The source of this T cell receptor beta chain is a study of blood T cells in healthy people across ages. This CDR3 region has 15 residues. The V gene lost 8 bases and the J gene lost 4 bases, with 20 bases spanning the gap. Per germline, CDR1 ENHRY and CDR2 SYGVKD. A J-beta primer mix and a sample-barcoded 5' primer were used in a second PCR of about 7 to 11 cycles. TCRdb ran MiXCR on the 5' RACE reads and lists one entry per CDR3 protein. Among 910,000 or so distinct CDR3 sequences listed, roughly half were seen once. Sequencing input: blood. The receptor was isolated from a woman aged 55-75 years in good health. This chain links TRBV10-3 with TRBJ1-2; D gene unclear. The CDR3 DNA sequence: TGTGCCATCCGCTCAGAAGAACAGAGCCCCTATGGCTACACCTTC. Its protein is CAIRSEEQSPYGYTF.